This T cell receptor beta chain was sequenced for a study of immune heterogeneity within non-small cell lung tumors. Study information: Tumors were classified as 4 squamous cell carcinomas, 10 non-squamous carcinomas and 1 not otherwise specified.

This CDR3 region has 14 residues. CDR1 PRHDT and CDR2 FYEKMQ come from the germline V gene (reference sequence). Trimming took 7 bases from V and 7 from J; bases not matched to a gene: 4. It was a multiplex PCR that amplified TCR beta CDR3, with 32 V and 13 J primers. TCRdb reprocessed the multiplex PCR reads via MiXCR and lists one record per CDR3 protein. The table lists tens of thousands of distinct CDR3 sequences, 25% to 30% of them singletons, with around 3.8% in the top ten. To note about this clonotype: What it binds is not known. It may be a read error: a sequence one base away is much more abundant.

At 600 ng per sample, bulk tumor genomic DNA provided the template. Surgical sampling yielded several biopsies per primary tumor (spaced far apart). Newly diagnosed with untreated non-small cell lung cancer, the patients underwent curative surgery. Sample donors consisted of newly diagnosed non-small cell lung cancer patients who were undergoing surgery with curative intent. Study-level points and caveats: The study found high-frequency T-cell receptor beta clonotypes largely distinct between individual patients. There were identical dominant CDR3 beta clonotypes recurring across tumor sites within a patient, together with site-unique high-frequency clones.

The receptor was derived from a man aged 35-49 years with non-small cell lung cancer. The genes are TRBV13 and TRBJ1-6; 10 nucleotides line up with TRBD1. The sample comprised lung tumor tissue. CDR3 sequence: CASNRGQGNSPLHF. DNA of the CDR3: TGTGCCAGCAACCGGGGACAGGGGAATTCACCCCTCCACTTT. Based on the CDR3 plus reference TRBV13 and TRBJ1-6, the full variable domain is AAGVIQSPRHLIKEKRETATLKCYPIPRHDTVYWYQQGPGQDPQFLISFYEKMQSDKGSIPDRFSAQQFSDYHSELNMSSLELGDSALYFCASNRGQGNSPLHFGNGTRLTVT.